This TCR beta chain was observed in a study of shared clonotypes between healthy human individuals. Study-level findings and limits: Among a handful of donors, approximately 5% of naive CD4 clonotypes were found in common. The study drew on few donors, limiting represented genetic and exposure-history diversity.

This CDR3 is 16 amino acids long. Each subset's genomic DNA was shared equally among a number of immunoSEQ plates. Original analysis: ImmunoSEQ output held junction-only sequences without quality scores, so filtering differed. Profiling relied on immunoSEQ multiplex PCR, and the TCRdb table lists in-frame clones only, not all of them. That table is the source of V, J and clone size, and D and trimming were worked out from the DNA. The sample has over a million clones, roughly 95% seen once; the top ten hold about 1.2%. Remarks on this clone: Its antigen is unknown.

J is TRBJ1-2 and V is TRBV21-1. TRBV21-1 is designated a pseudogene. The source is a man aged 25-45 years in good health. The sample taken for sequencing was naive CD4+ T cells sorted from blood. Regarding subset: CD45RA+ positively selected. This chain's CDR3 is CASSTLGLGLPLGYTF. CDR3 DNA: TGTGCCAGCAGCACCTTGGGCCTGGGACTGCCCCTGGGCTACACCTTC.